This TCR beta chain was found in a study of Ad26.COV2.S vaccination and SARS-CoV-2 variants. Overall study findings and caveats: Reportedly, spike-specific CD8+ and CD4+ T cell responses achieved substantial breadth once vaccination had taken place. Spike-specific TCR breadth was greater in vaccine than placebo recipients. The TCR-based breadth and depth measures might underestimate overall T cell responses.

Stated treatment: approximately 18 received Ad26.COV2.S at low or high dose, single or two shots; about 5 received placebo; per-sample allocation not given. Specimens were obtained on day 63 following the first vaccine or placebo injection. Notes on this clone: Its target is unknown.

The V gene's germline CDR1 is LGHNA and CDR2 YSLEER. CDR3 length equals 16 residues. Between the trimmed V and J ends, which lost 0 bases and 4 bases, there was a span of 16 bases. The method was immunoSEQ multiplex PCR; TCRdb's version includes in-frame clones alone and lacks a portion of them. Counted here are about 250,000 clones, about 89% occurring once; the ten biggest clones make up less than 3.5%. The rearrangement joins TRBV4-3 to TRBJ2-7; D perhaps matches TRBD1 (7 bases). The sequence was obtained from a person aged 18-65 years who received the Ad26.COV2.S COVID-19 vaccine or a placebo. The sequences come from peripheral blood, collected in a trial of Ad26.COV2.S vaccine versus placebo. The CDR3 region is CASSQDWRTGGYEQYF. CDR3 DNA sequence: TGCGCCAGCAGCCAAGATTGGAGGACAGGAGGGTACGAGCAGTACTTC.